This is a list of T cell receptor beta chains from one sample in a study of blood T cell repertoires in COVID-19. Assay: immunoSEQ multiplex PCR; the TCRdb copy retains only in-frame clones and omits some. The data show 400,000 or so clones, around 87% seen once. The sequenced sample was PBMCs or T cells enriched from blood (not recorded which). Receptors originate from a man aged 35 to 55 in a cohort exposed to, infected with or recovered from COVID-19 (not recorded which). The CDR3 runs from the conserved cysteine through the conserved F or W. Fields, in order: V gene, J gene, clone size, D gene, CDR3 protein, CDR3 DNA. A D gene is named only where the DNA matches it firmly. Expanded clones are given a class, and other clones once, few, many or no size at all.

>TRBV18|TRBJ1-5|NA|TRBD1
CASSQTSPGQGSHQPQHF
TGTGCCAGCTCACAAACCTCTCCGGGACAGGGTTCCCATCAGCCCCAGCATTTT
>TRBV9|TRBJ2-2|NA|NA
CASSVTNTGELFF
TGTGCCAGCAGCGTCACGAACACCGGGGAGCTGTTTTTT
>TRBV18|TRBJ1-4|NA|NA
CASSPLRGGEKLFF
TGTGCCAGCTCACCACTGAGGGGAGGTGAAAAACTGTTTTTT
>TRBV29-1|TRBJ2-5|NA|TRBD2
CSVFKGLAGGPEETQYF
TGCAGCGTCTTTAAGGGCCTAGCGGGAGGGCCGGAGGAGACCCAGTACTTC
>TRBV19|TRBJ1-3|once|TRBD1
CASSPRTGSGNTIYF
TGTGCCAGTAGTCCAAGGACAGGCTCTGGAAACACCATATATTTT
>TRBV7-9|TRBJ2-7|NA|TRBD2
CASASGYEQYF
TGTGCCAGCGCTAGCGGGTACGAGCAGTACTTC
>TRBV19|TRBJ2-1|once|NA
CASTFRWNNEQFF
TGTGCCAGTACGTTCAGGTGGAACAATGAGCAGTTCTTC
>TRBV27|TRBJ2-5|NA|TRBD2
CASSAWTSGRETQYF
TGTGCCAGCAGTGCCTGGACTAGCGGGAGAGAGACCCAGTACTTC
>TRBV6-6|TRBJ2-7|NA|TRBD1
CASRPRTGQGADEQYF
TGTGCCAGCAGACCCCGGACGGGACAGGGAGCTGACGAGCAGTACTTC
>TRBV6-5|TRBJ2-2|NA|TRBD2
CASGTSGSNTGELFF
TGTGCCAGTGGGACTAGCGGGTCGAACACCGGGGAGCTGTTTTTT
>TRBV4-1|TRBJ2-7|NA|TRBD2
CASSLLEAAGVSEQYF
TGCGCCAGCAGCCTCCTAGAGGCAGCGGGAGTTAGCGAGCAGTACTTC
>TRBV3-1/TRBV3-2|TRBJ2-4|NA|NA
CASSSRQPKNIQYF
TGTGCCAGCAGCAGCAGACAGCCCAAAAACATTCAGTACTTC
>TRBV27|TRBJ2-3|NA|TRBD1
CASSFLGQGPDTQYF
TGTGCCAGCAGTTTCCTAGGACAGGGCCCAGATACGCAGTATTTT
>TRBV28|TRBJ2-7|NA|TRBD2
CASSLGLAGHEQYF
TGTGCCAGCAGTTTGGGTCTAGCGGGCCACGAGCAGTACTTC
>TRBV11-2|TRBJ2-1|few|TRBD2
CASSIRGRDSFYEQFF
TGTGCCAGCAGCATACGGGGGAGGGATTCGTTCTATGAGCAGTTCTTC
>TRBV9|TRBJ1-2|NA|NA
CASSLGAQGGYTF
TGTGCCAGCAGCCTCGGCGCCCAGGGGGGCTACACCTTC
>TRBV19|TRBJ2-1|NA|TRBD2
CASSRTSALTYNEQFF
TGTGCCAGCTCCCGGACTAGCGCCTTAACCTACAATGAGCAGTTCTTC
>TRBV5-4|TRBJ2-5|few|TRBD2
CASSKPGLAQETQYF
TGTGCCAGCAGCAAGCCGGGACTAGCTCAAGAGACCCAGTACTTC
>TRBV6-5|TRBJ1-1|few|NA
CASRSGVYGTEAFF
TGTGCCAGCAGGTCAGGGGTGTATGGAACTGAAGCTTTCTTT
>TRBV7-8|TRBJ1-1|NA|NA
CASSLESDTVAFF
TGTGCCAGCAGCTTAGAATCTGACACCGTCGCTTTCTTT
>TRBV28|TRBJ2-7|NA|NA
CASSLDGSEQYF
TGTGCCAGCAGTTTAGACGGGAGCGAGCAGTACTTC
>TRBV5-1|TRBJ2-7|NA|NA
CASSISRGGNDEQYF
TGCGCCAGCAGCATTAGCCGCGGAGGTAACGACGAGCAGTACTTC
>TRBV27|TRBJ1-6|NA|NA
CASSPRGLPYNSPLHF
TGTGCCAGCAGTCCCCGCGGACTGCCCTATAATTCACCCCTCCACTTT
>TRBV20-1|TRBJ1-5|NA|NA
CSASIESNQPQHF
TGCAGTGCTAGTATCGAGAGCAATCAGCCCCAGCATTTT
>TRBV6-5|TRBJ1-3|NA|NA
CASSYDSVRATIYF
TGTGCCAGCAGTTACGACAGTGTTCGGGCCACCATATATTTT
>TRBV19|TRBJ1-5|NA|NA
CASKAVYQPQHF
TGTGCCAGTAAAGCGGTCTATCAGCCCCAGCATTTT
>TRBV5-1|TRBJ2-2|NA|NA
CASSLVSGNTGELFF
TGCGCCAGCAGCTTGGTCAGCGGGAACACCGGGGAGCTGTTTTTT
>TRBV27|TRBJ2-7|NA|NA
CASSFHDRPYEQYF
TGTGCCAGCAGTTTTCACGACAGACCTTACGAGCAGTACTTC
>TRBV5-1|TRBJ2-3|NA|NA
CASSSTNPGLTDTQYF
TGCGCCAGCTCCTCAACAAATCCGGGGTTGACAGATACGCAGTATTTT
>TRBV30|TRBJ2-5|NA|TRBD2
CAWSVARTSGRVEETQYF
TGTGCCTGGAGTGTTGCCCGGACTAGCGGGAGAGTTGAGGAGACCCAGTACTTC
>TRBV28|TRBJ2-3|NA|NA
CASSYSGGHTDTQYF
TGTGCCAGCAGTTACTCTGGGGGACACACAGATACGCAGTATTTT
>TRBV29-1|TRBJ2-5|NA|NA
CSVDGLTQETQYF
TGCAGCGTTGATGGTCTAACTCAAGAGACCCAGTACTTC
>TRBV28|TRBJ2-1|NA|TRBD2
CASSPGDSGRNEQFF
TGTGCCAGCAGCCCCGGAGATAGCGGGAGAAATGAGCAGTTCTTC
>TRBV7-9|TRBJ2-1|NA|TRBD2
CASRGRGDEQFF
TGTGCCAGCAGGGGGAGGGGTGATGAGCAGTTCTTC
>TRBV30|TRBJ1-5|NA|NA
CAWSLTGNQPQHF
TGTGCCTGGAGTTTAACAGGCAATCAGCCCCAGCATTTT
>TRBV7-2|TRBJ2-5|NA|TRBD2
CASSLALAGGETQYF
TGTGCCAGCAGCTTAGCACTAGCGGGCGGGGAGACCCAGTACTTC
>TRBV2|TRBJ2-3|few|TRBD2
CASSEDSGRDTQYF
TGTGCCAGCAGTGAAGATAGCGGGAGAGATACGCAGTATTTT
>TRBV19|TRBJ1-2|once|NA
CASSIPGFYGYTF
TGTGCCAGTAGTATCCCGGGGTTCTATGGCTACACCTTC
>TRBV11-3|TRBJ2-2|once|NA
CASSFPSTGELFF
TGTGCCAGCAGCTTCCCTTCGACCGGGGAGCTGTTTTTT
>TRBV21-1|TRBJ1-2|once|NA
CASSIHATGGEGNYGYTF
TGTGCCAGCAGCATACACGCTACAGGGGGAGAGGGTAACTATGGCTACACCTTC
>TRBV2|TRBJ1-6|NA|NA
CASVGRENSPLHF
TGTGCCAGCGTCGGCAGGGAAAATTCACCCCTCCACTTT
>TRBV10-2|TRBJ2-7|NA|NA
CASSEFFTSQIYEQYF
TGCGCCAGCAGTGAGTTTTTCACTAGCCAAATCTACGAGCAGTACTTC
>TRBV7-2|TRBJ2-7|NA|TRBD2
CASSERGLAGGEQYF
TGTGCCAGCAGCGAACGAGGACTAGCGGGAGGCGAGCAGTACTTC
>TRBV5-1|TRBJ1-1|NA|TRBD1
CASSLSGFGDRVNTEAFF
TGCGCCAGCAGCTTGTCAGGTTTTGGGGACAGAGTGAACACTGAAGCTTTCTTT
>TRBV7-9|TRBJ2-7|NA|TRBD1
CATATGSHEQYF
TGTGCCACCGCGACAGGGTCCCACGAGCAGTACTTC
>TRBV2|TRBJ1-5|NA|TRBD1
CASTRDRGYNQPQHF
TGTGCCAGCACCCGGGACAGGGGTTACAATCAGCCCCAGCATTTT
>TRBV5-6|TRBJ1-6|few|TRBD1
CASSQRTGLGNSPLHF
TGTGCCAGCAGCCAGAGGACAGGGCTAGGGAATTCACCCCTCCACTTT
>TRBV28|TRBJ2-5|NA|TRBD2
CASSSARGGQETQYF
TGTGCCAGCAGTTCCGCCCGGGGGGGACAAGAGACCCAGTACTTC
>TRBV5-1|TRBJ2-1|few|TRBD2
CASSSHGRAPANEQFF
TGCGCCAGCAGCTCACACGGGAGGGCCCCGGCCAATGAGCAGTTCTTC
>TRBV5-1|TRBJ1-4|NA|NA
CASSFTLATNEKLFF
TGCGCCAGCAGCTTCACTTTAGCAACTAATGAAAAACTGTTTTTT
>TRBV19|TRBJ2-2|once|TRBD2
CAGRSTSGRRDTGELFF
TGTGCCGGACGTAGTACTAGCGGGAGACGGGACACCGGGGAGCTGTTTTTT
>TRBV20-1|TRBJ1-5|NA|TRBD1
CSASWDRGQPQHF
TGCAGTGCTAGTTGGGACAGGGGGCAGCCCCAGCATTTT
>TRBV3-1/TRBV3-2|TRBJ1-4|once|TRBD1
CASSLRDRKNEKLFF
TGTGCCAGCAGCCTGAGGGACAGAAAGAATGAAAAACTGTTTTTT
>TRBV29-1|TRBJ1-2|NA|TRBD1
CSVPRQGDYGYTF
TGCAGCGTACCCCGGCAGGGGGACTATGGCTACACCTTC
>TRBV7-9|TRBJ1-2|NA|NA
CASSLADSSYGYTF
TGTGCCAGCAGCTTAGCTGACAGTTCCTATGGCTACACCTTC
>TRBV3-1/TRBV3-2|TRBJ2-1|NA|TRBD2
CASSQEAGGSNEQFF
TGTGCCAGCAGCCAAGAAGCGGGGGGATCCAATGAGCAGTTCTTC
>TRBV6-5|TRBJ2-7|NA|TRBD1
CASRPSDRVVYEQYF
TGTGCCAGCAGGCCCTCTGACAGGGTAGTCTACGAGCAGTACTTC
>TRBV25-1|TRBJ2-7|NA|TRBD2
CASSPPGLAYEQYF
TGTGCCAGCAGTCCACCGGGACTAGCCTACGAGCAGTACTTC
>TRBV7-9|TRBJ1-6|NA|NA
CASSFLSQPLHF
TGTGCCAGCAGCTTTTTGTCACAACCCCTCCACTTT
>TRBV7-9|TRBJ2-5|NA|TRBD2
CASSLALAGGGIETQYF
TGTGCCAGCAGCTTAGCGCTAGCGGGAGGAGGGATAGAGACCCAGTACTTC